The 21 T cell receptor beta chains in this list originate from one sample, sequenced in a study of cytomegalovirus exposure and HLA in healthy donors. PCR involved 60 Vbeta and 13 Jbeta primers. Assay used: immunoSEQ multiplex PCR; TCRdb lists only in-frame clones, some missing. The sample holds just over 150,000 clones, about 73% seen once. Sequencing was performed on PBMCs. These receptor sequences come from a middle-aged woman in good health and CMV-seronegative.

This clone was picked up one time. The chain joins TRBV29-1 to TRBJ1-4; possibly TRBD1 for D (5 bases). The CDR3 runs 12 residues. The germline gives CDR1 SQVTM, CDR2 ANQGSEA. Trimming cost V 4 bases and J 8 bases, with 11 bases left between them. CDR3 DNA: TGCAGCGTTGCGTCGGGGGGGGAAAAACTGTTTTTT. Amino acids: CSVASGGEKLFF.

The chain carries TRBV10-3 and TRBJ1-6; maybe TRBD1 (6 bases). In germline, CDR1 is ENHRY, CDR2 SYGVKD. Trimming left V 3 bases short and J 2 bases short, with 8 bases between. The CDR3 length is 15 residues. CDR3 protein: CAISEGQTYNSPLHF. CDR3 in DNA: TGTGCCATCAGTGAAGGACAGACCTATAATTCACCCCTCCACTTT.

The chain couples TRBV13 to TRBJ2-3, with 7 bases lining up with TRBD2. Germline V gene sequence: CDR1 PRHDT, CDR2 FYEKMQ (reference sequence). The V gene end was trimmed by 7 bases and the J gene end by 5 bases; junction bases not matched to a gene: 9. The CDR3 has 14 residues. CDR3 sequence (DNA): TGTGCCAGCAAGAATGGGGGGGGAGGAGATACGCAGTATTTT. Encoded protein: CASKNGGGGDTQYF. The entire variable domain, with the rest obtained from reference TRBV13 and TRBJ2-3, is as follows: AAGVIQSPRHLIKEKRETATLKCYPIPRHDTVYWYQQGPGQDPQFLISFYEKMQSDKGSIPDRFSAQQFSDYHSELNMSSLELGDSALYFCASKNGGGGDTQYFGPGTRLTVL.

V is TRBV5-4 and J is TRBJ2-4; perhaps TRBD1 as D (5 bases). CDR3 length equals 13 residues. Trimming removed 1 base from V and 5 bases from J, with 7 bases in between. In germline, CDR1 is SGHNT, CDR2 YYREEE (reference sequence). The CDR3 nucleotides read TGTGCCAGCAGCTTGAGCAGGGAAAACATTCAGTACTTC. Its translation is CASSLSRENIQYF.

The genes are TRBV5-8 and TRBJ1-5, with D possibly being TRBD1 (6 bases). The CDR3 extends over 18 amino acids. V was pared by 2 bases and J by 5 bases, with 23 bases between. CDR1 and CDR2 (germline): SGHTS, YDEGEE. The CDR3 loop reads CASSLHPGHHQGYQPQHF. CDR3 coding DNA: TGTGCCAGCAGCTTACACCCGGGACACCACCAGGGTTATCAGCCCCAGCATTTT.

The genes are TRBV9 and TRBJ1-6; a possible D gene is TRBD1 (6 bases). The CDR3 covers 12 residues. Germline values: CDR1 SGDLS, CDR2 YYNGEE. The V end was cut by 2 bases, the J end by 15 bases, with 12 bases between. CDR3 residues: CASSVGQRYLHF. CDR3 coding DNA: TGTGCCAGCAGCGTCGGACAGCGCTACCTCCACTTT.

The chain is built from TRBV19 and TRBJ1-6; no clear D. The CDR3 is 14 residues long. From germline, CDR1 is LNHDA and CDR2 SQIVND (reference sequence). The V end lost 3 bases, the J end lost 7 bases, and 10 bases lay between the germline ends. The CDR3 DNA is TGTGCCAGTAGTATCCAAGCCGAAAATTCACCCCTCCACTTT. Its protein is CASSIQAENSPLHF.

This sequence joins TRBV19 and TRBJ2-7, with a possible D match to TRBD1 (5 bases). Trimming removed 5 bases at V and 2 bases at J, with 13 bases between. Germline V CDR1 and CDR2: LNHDA, SQIVND (reference sequence). This CDR3 contains 14 residues. CDR3: CASSRQPSTYEQYF. The CDR3 DNA reads TGTGCCAGTAGTCGACAGCCCAGCACCTACGAGCAGTACTTC.

J is TRBJ2-5 and V is TRBV15; 7 positions match TRBD2. The CDR3 is made up of 14 amino acids. Germline CDR1 reads LNHNV; CDR2 reads YYDKDF (reference sequence). With V trimmed by 3 bases and J by 4 bases, 5 bases remained unmatched. Here the CDR3 reads CATSRGRDGETQYF. CDR3 nucleotides: TGTGCCACCAGCAGGGGGAGGGATGGAGAGACCCAGTACTTC.

CDR3 DNA sequence: TGCGCCAGCAGCTTTTTGGGGGCGCTCGGGAACGAGCAGTACTTC. It encodes CASSFLGALGNEQYF. The gene calls are TRBV5-1 and TRBJ2-7; D might be TRBD1 (6 bases). The CDR3 runs 15 residues. Germline V gene lookup returns CDR1 SGHRS and CDR2 YFSETQ. V lost 2 bases to trimming and J lost 5 bases, with 17 bases between them.

This clone was seen more than once but under ten times. This chain uses TRBV7-9 with TRBJ1-2, with D perhaps matching TRBD1 (5 bases). Trimming shortened V by 5 bases and J by 3 bases, and 22 bases separated the two germline ends. The CDR3 contains 17 residues. Per the germline V gene, CDR1 is SEHNR and CDR2 is FQNEAQ (reference sequence). The CDR3 nucleotides read TGTGCCAGCAGCGACCAGCGGGGGGGTAAACAGGACTATGGCTACACCTTC. Protein sequence: CASSDQRGGKQDYGYTF.

This chain connects TRBV27 to TRBJ1-3; D is ambiguous. Germline loops: CDR1 MNHEY, CDR2 SMNVEV (reference sequence). The V end was cut by 3 bases, the J end by 3 bases, with 9 bases between. This CDR3 has 14 residues. The CDR3: CASSLVGSGNTIYF. CDR3 in DNA: TGTGCCAGCAGTTTGGTGGGGAGTGGAAACACCATATATTTT.

CDR3 in DNA: TGTGCCAGCAGTTACCAGCGGGGGCGCACAGATACGCAGTATTTT. It encodes CASSYQRGRTDTQYF. The chain uses TRBV6-5 and TRBJ2-3, with 8 bases lining up with TRBD2. V trimming: 2 bases; J trimming: 1 base; junction bases outside the gene matches: 2. Looked up from germline, CDR1 is MNHEY and CDR2 is SVGAGI. The CDR3 totals 15 residues.

This rearrangement joins TRBV29-1 to TRBJ1-1; D ambiguous. The length of the CDR3 is 13 residues. The V and J ends lost 5 bases and 0 bases respectively, with 10 bases between them. CDR1 is SQVTM and CDR2 is ANQGSEA in the germline V gene. DNA for the CDR3: TGCAGCGTTAACAGTAACTTGAACACTGAAGCTTTCTTT. This codes for CSVNSNLNTEAFF.

This clone was seen just once. The V gene is TRBV9, the J gene TRBJ2-7; 7 bases map to TRBD1. The trim removed 0 bases at V and 9 bases at J, leaving 9 bases unmatched. The CDR3 is 14 residues long. CDR1 SGDLS and CDR2 YYNGEE come from the germline V gene. The CDR3 DNA follows: TGTGCCAGCAGCGTAGGACAGGGCAACGTAGGGCAGTACTTC. This gives the protein CASSVGQGNVGQYF.

CDR3 region: CASSLRGNTEAFF. The CDR3 DNA is TGTGCCAGCAGCCTCAGGGGGAACACTGAAGCTTTCTTT. This rearrangement joins TRBV6-6 to TRBJ1-1, with D maybe TRBD1 (6 bases). Germline V gene data show CDR1 as MNHNY and CDR2 as SVGAGI (reference sequence). V lost 6 bases, J lost 1 base, and 9 bases lay in between. This CDR3 is built from 13 residues.

The rearrangement joins TRBV6-6 to TRBJ2-3, with D possibly matching TRBD1 (5 bases). The CDR3 totals 13 residues. With 8 bases removed from V and 0 bases from J, the gap between germline ends came to 9 bases. Germline CDR1 MNHNY, CDR2 SVGAGI (reference sequence). DNA of the CDR3: TGTGCCAGCGGGGCGTTTAGCACAGATACGCAGTATTTT. This encodes CASGAFSTDTQYF.

The chain recombines TRBV10-3 with TRBJ1-2, with D possibly matching TRBD1 (5 bases). Germline lookup yields CDR1 ENHRY and CDR2 SYGVKD. V lost 2 bases, J lost 8 bases, and 12 bases lay in between. This CDR3 region has 13 residues. CDR3 region: CAISEKGENGYTF. CDR3 in DNA: TGTGCCATCAGTGAGAAAGGGGAAAACGGCTACACCTTC.

The rearrangement uses TRBV18 and TRBJ1-6, with D possibly matching TRBD1 (6 bases). The CDR3 has 15 residues. Trimming stripped 8 bases from V and 8 bases from J, with 19 bases between. The V gene's germline CDR1 is KGHSH and CDR2 LQKENI. CDR3 protein: CASQSRQGQDSPLHF. The CDR3, as DNA: TGTGCCAGCCAGAGCCGCCAGGGGCAAGATTCACCCCTCCACTTT.

A note on this clone: One junction end disagrees with the germline gene, perhaps due to a read error. The chain's CDR3 is CATSRDLRGQGMGNFGYTF. The CDR3 region has the DNA TGTGCCACCAGCAGAGATCTGCGGGGACAGGGCATGGGGAACTTTGGCTACACCTTC. The chain links TRBV15 to TRBJ1-2; 9 bases are shared with TRBD1. CDR3 length: 19 residues. The V gene's germline CDR1 is LNHNV and CDR2 YYDKDF (reference sequence).

In DNA, the CDR3 is TGTGCCAGCTCACCAGGGACTAGCGGGAACTACGAGCAGTACTTC. This encodes CASSPGTSGNYEQYF. V is TRBV18 and J is TRBJ2-7; the match to TRBD2 covers 13 bases. The V segment lost 2 bases and the J segment 3 bases; nucleotides outside the gene matches: 1. The germline V gene has CDR1 KGHSH and CDR2 LQKENI. The CDR3 consists of 15 residues. The whole variable domain, remainder taken from reference TRBV18 and TRBJ2-7, is NAGVMQNPRHLVRRRGQEARLRCSPMKGHSHVYWYRQLPEEGLKFMVYLQKENIIDESGMPKERFSAEFPKEGPSILRIQQVVRGDSAAYFCASSPGTSGNYEQYFGPGTRLTVT.